These 27 T cell receptor beta chains share one sample of origin, sequenced in a study of blood T cell repertoires in COVID-19. The protocol was immunoSEQ multiplex PCR, while the TCRdb copy is restricted to in-frame clones and leaves out a portion. Here the sample spans hundreds of thousands of clones, 84% being singletons. Sample: PBMCs or T cells enriched from blood (not recorded which). Receptors originate from a woman in her 40s who had recovered from COVID-19.

For the CDR3, the DNA is TGTGCCAGCAGTTTCTCCGGGAAGGGCAATCAGCCCCAGCATTTT. Residues: CASSFSGKGNQPQHF. This sequence joins TRBV28 and TRBJ1-5; D remains unclear. Germline V lookup: CDR1 MDHEN, CDR2 SYDVKM. This CDR3 region has 15 residues. V shed 3 bases and J shed 2 bases, with 11 bases lying between them.

The genes are TRBV11-2 and TRBJ2-2, with 10 nucleotides matching TRBD2. Germline-derived CDR1 and CDR2 are SGHAT and FQNNGV. The CDR3 spans 15 residues. V shed 8 bases, J shed 5 bases, and the junction held 8 bases outside the gene matches. Here the CDR3 reads CASWILTSGTGELFF. CDR3 DNA: TGTGCCAGCTGGATCTTGACTAGCGGGACCGGGGAGCTGTTTTTT.

V usage is TRBV9 and J usage is TRBJ2-7; TRBD2 aligns across 10 bases. Trimming took 0 bases from V and 6 from J; bases not matched to a gene: 0. The CDR3 extends over 13 amino acids. Germline-derived CDR1 and CDR2 are SGDLS and YYNGEE. CDR3: CASSVGLAGEQYV. CDR3 in DNA: TGTGCCAGCAGCGTAGGACTAGCGGGCGAGCAGTACGTC.

The genes are TRBV3-1 (or the pseudogene TRBV3-2) and TRBJ1-1; TRBD1 matches 7 bases. The CDR3 is 16 residues long. The germline V gene encodes CDR1 LGHDT and CDR2 YNNKEL (reference sequence). V was pared by 2 bases and J by 1 base, with 7 bases of the junction left unmatched. CDR3 coding DNA: TGTGCCAGCAGCCAAAGGCAGGGGGGAGGGAACACTGAAGCTTTCTTT. This translates into CASSQRQGGGNTEAFF.

The chain uses TRBV7-2 and TRBJ2-1; TRBD2 matches at 13 bases. Unmatched junction bases numbered 6, after V lost 1 base and J lost 12 bases. CDR3 length: 15 amino acids. Looked up from germline, CDR1 is SGHTA and CDR2 is FQGNSA. CDR3 protein: CASSLGGLAGAMQFF. For the CDR3, the DNA is TGTGCCAGCAGCTTAGGTGGACTAGCGGGAGCAATGCAGTTCTTC.

The CDR3 loop reads CASSTRTSGRYNEQFF. DNA of the CDR3: TGTGCCAGCAGCACTCGGACTAGCGGGAGGTACAATGAGCAGTTCTTC. The genes are TRBV7-8 and TRBJ2-1, with TRBD2 matching over 14 bases. This CDR3 is built from 16 residues. Germline values: CDR1 SGHVS, CDR2 FQNEAQ. V shed 5 bases and J 4 bases; nucleotides not matched to a gene: 4.

The V gene is TRBV6-4, the J gene TRBJ2-2, with D possibly matching TRBD1 (6 bases). Germline lookup yields CDR1 MRHNA and CDR2 SNTAGT. The CDR3 contains 14 residues. The V and J ends lost 8 bases and 1 base respectively, with 11 bases between them. CDR3 loop: CASRSGQNTGELFF. CDR3 DNA sequence: TGTGCCAGCCGCTCGGGACAGAACACCGGGGAGCTGTTTTTT.

This clone was seen only a few times. V is TRBV5-1 and J is TRBJ2-2; the match to TRBD1 covers 7 bases. This CDR3 contains 15 residues. Germline V CDR1 and CDR2: SGHRS, YFSETQ. V was clipped by 4 bases and J by 9 bases; unmatched bases: 12. In nucleotides, the CDR3 is TGCGCCAGCAGCCTGGGAGCAGGGGGAACGCGGGAGCTGTTTTTT. It specifies CASSLGAGGTRELFF.

With respect to this clone: Additional DNA sequences in this sample encode the identical CDR3. The chain has TRBV5-1 and TRBJ2-1; TRBD2 agrees at 11 bases. Germline lookup yields CDR1 SGHRS and CDR2 YFSETQ. The V gene end was trimmed by 2 bases and the J gene end by 5 bases; junction bases not matched to a gene: 3. The CDR3 has 15 residues. CDR3 nucleotides: TGCGCCAGCAGCTTAGTAGCGGGAGGGAACAATGAGCAGTTCTTC. This translates into CASSLVAGGNNEQFF.

The chain recombines TRBV7-9 with TRBJ2-2, with D hard to call. The germline V and J ends were trimmed by 8 bases and 0 bases, with 16 bases remaining between them. In germline, CDR1 is SEHNR, CDR2 FQNEAQ (reference sequence). CDR3 size: 16 residues. This CDR3 is CASYVVGPSNTGELFF. The CDR3 bases are TGTGCCAGCTACGTCGTGGGCCCTTCGAACACCGGGGAGCTGTTTTTT.

The V and J genes are TRBV4-3 and TRBJ1-1; no clear D gene. There are 14 residues in the CDR3. V was shortened by 0 bases and J by 1 base, with 6 bases between the two germline ends. Germline loops: CDR1 LGHNA, CDR2 YSLEER. As DNA, the CDR3 is TGCGCCAGCAGCCAAGAGGCGGGGAACACTGAAGCTTTCTTT. Translated, it gives CASSQEAGNTEAFF.

The V call is TRBV10-3, the J call TRBJ1-1; 10 positions agree with TRBD1. The CDR3 runs to 14 residues. Germline values: CDR1 ENHRY, CDR2 SYGVKD. The junction had 8 bases not matched to a gene; V was cut back by 6 bases and J by 7 bases. The CDR3 loop is CAIRTGTGVGEAFF. The CDR3, as DNA: TGTGCCATCAGGACCGGGACAGGGGTAGGTGAAGCTTTCTTT.

This clone was counted once. The V call is TRBV7-8, the J call TRBJ2-7, with D possibly TRBD1 on 5 matching bases. The germline gives CDR1 SGHVS, CDR2 FQNEAQ. The CDR3 spans 13 residues. Trimming pared 2 bases from V and 3 bases from J, leaving 8 bases between. The chain's CDR3 is CASSLRTGYEQYF. The CDR3 bases are TGTGCCAGCAGCTTACGTACAGGCTACGAGCAGTACTTC. Using reference TRBV7-8 and TRBJ2-7 for the parts outside the CDR3, the full variable domain is GAGVSQSPRYKVAKRGQDVALRCDPISGHVSLFWYQQALGQGPEFLTYFQNEAQLDKSGLPSDRFFAERPEGSVSTLKIQRTQQEDSAVYLCASSLRTGYEQYFGPGTRLTVT.

The chain uses TRBV6-5 and TRBJ2-7, with a tentative D call TRBD1 (6 bases). V was shortened by 8 bases and J by 3 bases, with 8 bases between the two germline ends. Germline-derived CDR1 and CDR2 are MNHEY and SVGAGI. There are 11 residues in the CDR3. The CDR3: CASRGGYEQYF. The CDR3 bases are TGTGCCAGCCGAGGGGGCTACGAGCAGTACTTC.

The J gene is TRBJ2-1, the V gene TRBV9; perhaps TRBD2 as D (5 bases). CDR1 SGDLS and CDR2 YYNGEE come from the germline V gene. The V and J ends lost 4 bases and 2 bases respectively, with 13 bases between them. The CDR3 loop spans 15 amino acids. The CDR3 loop reads CASSPPGVPYNEQFF. The CDR3, as DNA: TGTGCCAGCAGCCCCCCCGGGGTCCCCTACAATGAGCAGTTCTTC.

The rearrangement links TRBV7-2 to TRBJ1-2, with 7 bases lining up with TRBD1. This CDR3 spans 13 amino acids. Germline trimming cut 6 bases from V and 5 bases from J; bases unmatched to any gene: 6. The germline gives CDR1 SGHTA, CDR2 FQGNSA. As DNA, the CDR3 is TGTGCCAGCAGACAGACAGGGAGATATGGCTACACCTTC. As protein: CASRQTGRYGYTF.

In this sample, this clone turned up many times. This chain links TRBV9 with TRBJ2-2; 7 nucleotides align to TRBD2. Trimming took 3 bases from V and 2 from J; bases not matched to a gene: 7. CDR3 size: 16 residues. Germline V gene lookup returns CDR1 SGDLS and CDR2 YYNGEE. CDR3 in DNA: TGTGCCAGCAGCGAGAGGTCTAGCGGAAACACCGGGGAGCTGTTTTTT. Translated: CASSERSSGNTGELFF.

This clone was recorded a few times. The V gene is TRBV14, the J gene TRBJ2-3, with D possibly TRBD2 on 5 matching bases. V was clipped by 4 bases and J by 0 bases, with 11 bases between them. This CDR3 contains 15 residues. Germline CDR1 reads SGHDN; CDR2 reads FVKESK. CDR3 protein: CASSPRVDSTDTQYF. In DNA, the CDR3 is TGTGCCAGCAGCCCGCGGGTGGATAGCACAGATACGCAGTATTTT.

The chain is built from TRBV27 and TRBJ2-5, with D perhaps TRBD1 (6 bases). From germline, CDR1 is MNHEY and CDR2 SMNVEV (reference sequence). CDR3 size: 14 residues. V lost 5 bases and J 3 bases, leaving 13 bases between the germline ends. CDR3 loop: CASSLRDKEETQYF. The CDR3 DNA follows: TGTGCCAGCAGTCTCCGGGACAAAGAAGAGACCCAGTACTTC.

The count of this clone is one. The V and J genes are TRBV3-1 (or the pseudogene TRBV3-2) and TRBJ2-6; D uncertain. Per germline, CDR1 LGHDT and CDR2 YNNKEL (reference sequence). Trimming removed 1 base from V and 4 bases from J, with 5 bases in between. The length of the CDR3 is 14 residues. CDR3 residues: CASSQVRGANVLTF. CDR3 sequence (DNA): TGTGCCAGCAGCCAAGTCCGGGGGGCCAACGTCCTGACTTTC.

V is TRBV3-1 (or the pseudogene TRBV3-2) and J is TRBJ2-3; TRBD2 aligns across 9 bases. The CDR3 is 15 residues long. The germline CDR1 and CDR2 sequences are LGHDT and YNNKEL (reference sequence). V dropped 1 base and J dropped 5; count of bases not matched to a gene: 4. The CDR3 DNA follows: TGTGCCAGCAGCCAAGGGACTAGCGCCGGAGATACGCAGTATTTT. The encoded protein is CASSQGTSAGDTQYF.

The chain joins TRBV5-1 to TRBJ1-1; the D gene is possibly TRBD1 (6 bases). Between the trimmed V and J ends, which lost 5 bases and 0 bases, there was a span of 14 bases. Germline V lookup: CDR1 SGHRS, CDR2 YFSETQ. This CDR3 is 15 amino acids long. The CDR3 here is CASSSATGLNTEAFF. CDR3 DNA sequence: TGCGCCAGCAGTTCCGCGACAGGCCTGAACACTGAAGCTTTCTTT.

The J gene is TRBJ2-3, the V gene TRBV4-1, with 11 bases that match TRBD2. This CDR3 is 16 amino acids long. Germline assignment: CDR1 MGHRA and CDR2 YSYEKL. Trimming cost V 5 bases and J 0 bases; bases outside gene matches: 4. The CDR3 is CASSIRTSGSTDTQYF. CDR3 DNA: TGCGCCAGCAGCATAAGGACTAGCGGGAGCACAGATACGCAGTATTTT.

This chain connects TRBV19 to TRBJ2-2; 13 positions match TRBD2. V lost 5 bases to trimming and J lost 1 base; unmatched junction nucleotides: 10. Germline values: CDR1 LNHDA, CDR2 SQIVND (reference sequence). The CDR3 has 19 amino acids. The CDR3 DNA reads TGTGCCAGTAGTCTTCGACTAGCGGGAGGAGTGCTGAACACCGGGGAGCTGTTTTTT. This translates into CASSLRLAGGVLNTGELFF.

The chain is built from TRBV4-1 and TRBJ1-5; no clear D. This CDR3 has 15 amino acids. Germline CDR1 MGHRA, CDR2 YSYEKL. The V end was cut by 0 bases, the J end by 5 bases, with 11 bases between. The CDR3 sequence is CASSQESLEYQPQHF. CDR3 DNA: TGCGCCAGCAGCCAAGAGTCGTTGGAGTATCAGCCCCAGCATTTT.

The chain links TRBV5-1 to TRBJ2-2, with unresolved D. Germline CDR1 SGHRS, CDR2 YFSETQ. The germline V and J ends were trimmed by 4 bases and 6 bases, with 10 bases remaining between them. This CDR3 has 13 residues. CDR3 DNA sequence: TGCGCCAGCAGCCTCCAGCAGGCCGGGGAGCTGTTTTTT. It specifies CASSLQQAGELFF.

The CDR3 loop reads CASSLAGGYTEAFF. In nucleotides, the CDR3 is TGTGCCAGCAGCTTGGCCGGGGGATACACTGAAGCTTTCTTT. The gene calls are TRBV5-6 and TRBJ1-1, with D perhaps matching TRBD1 (5 bases). This CDR3 spans 14 amino acids. The germline CDR1 and CDR2 sequences are SGHDT and YYEEEE. V gave up 0 bases and J gave up 3 bases, with 9 bases separating them.